This is a list of T cell receptor beta chains from one sample in a study of cytomegalovirus exposure and HLA in healthy donors. Assay used: immunoSEQ multiplex PCR; TCRdb lists only in-frame clones, some missing. The sample consists of roughly 350,000 clones, about nine tenths of them appearing once. Sequencing was done on a sample of PBMCs. These receptor sequences come from a woman aged 18 to 35 in good health and CMV-seronegative. CDR3s include the opening cysteine and the closing phenylalanine or tryptophan. Each record gives: J gene, V gene, D gene, clone size, CDR3 protein, CDR3 DNA. D genes are given only for firm matches. Rows may omit the clone size; those that give it use once, few, many or a size class.

j_call: TRBJ2-7
v_call: TRBV28
d_call: TRBD1
clone_size: NA
cdr3_aa: CASISGTGTYEQYF
cdr3_nt: TGTGCCAGCATCTCCGGGACAGGGACCTACGAGCAGTACTTC

j_call: TRBJ1-1
v_call: TRBV28
d_call: TRBD1
clone_size: NA
cdr3_aa: CASSTPGQGFSEAFF
cdr3_nt: TGTGCCAGCAGTACCCCGGGACAGGGGTTTTCTGAAGCTTTCTTT

j_call: TRBJ2-5
v_call: TRBV29-1
d_call: TRBD2
clone_size: NA
cdr3_aa: CSVDGTSGEETQYF
cdr3_nt: TGCAGCGTCGACGGGACTAGCGGGGAAGAGACCCAGTACTTC

j_call: TRBJ2-7
v_call: TRBV2
d_call: NA
clone_size: few
cdr3_aa: CAAAALADYEQYF
cdr3_nt: TGTGCCGCAGCCGCTCTAGCCGACTACGAGCAGTACTTC

j_call: TRBJ1-2
v_call: TRBV7-9
d_call: TRBD1
clone_size: NA
cdr3_aa: CASSSEQQGVHGYTF
cdr3_nt: TGTGCCAGCAGCTCCGAACAACAGGGGGTTCATGGCTACACCTTC

j_call: TRBJ2-7
v_call: TRBV2
d_call: NA
clone_size: NA
cdr3_aa: CASSEQGNEQYF
cdr3_nt: TGTGCCAGCAGTGAACAGGGGAACGAGCAGTACTTC

j_call: TRBJ1-1
v_call: TRBV4-1
d_call: TRBD1
clone_size: once
cdr3_aa: CASSQGTGAMNTEAFF
cdr3_nt: TGCGCCAGCAGCCAAGGGACAGGGGCCATGAACACTGAAGCTTTCTTT

j_call: TRBJ2-3
v_call: TRBV6-4
d_call: NA
clone_size: NA
cdr3_aa: CASSAGTYPTDTQYF
cdr3_nt: TGTGCCAGCAGTGCAGGGACTTACCCCACAGATACGCAGTATTTT

j_call: TRBJ2-2
v_call: TRBV19
d_call: TRBD2
clone_size: NA
cdr3_aa: CASRLGGTGELFF
cdr3_nt: TGTGCCAGTAGACTCGGGGGGACCGGGGAGCTGTTTTTT

j_call: TRBJ1-3
v_call: TRBV6-5
d_call: TRBD1
clone_size: NA
cdr3_aa: CASSRDRASGNTIYF
cdr3_nt: TGTGCCAGCAGCCGAGACAGGGCCTCTGGAAACACCATATATTTT

j_call: TRBJ1-4
v_call: TRBV29-1
d_call: NA
clone_size: NA
cdr3_aa: CSVGQGNEKLFF
cdr3_nt: TGCAGCGTTGGTCAGGGGAATGAAAAACTGTTTTTT

j_call: TRBJ1-5
v_call: TRBV18
d_call: TRBD1
clone_size: NA
cdr3_aa: CASSPLFGTGGNQPQHF
cdr3_nt: TGTGCCAGCTCACCGCTATTCGGGACAGGGGGGAATCAGCCCCAGCATTTT

j_call: TRBJ1-1
v_call: TRBV18
d_call: TRBD1
clone_size: NA
cdr3_aa: CASSPGQGRTEAFF
cdr3_nt: TGTGCCAGCTCGCCCGGACAGGGAAGAACTGAAGCTTTCTTT

j_call: TRBJ2-1
v_call: TRBV7-2
d_call: TRBD2
clone_size: NA
cdr3_aa: CASSRQGGLAGYNEQFF
cdr3_nt: TGTGCCAGCAGCCGACAGGGAGGACTAGCGGGATACAATGAGCAGTTCTTC

j_call: TRBJ2-1
v_call: TRBV6-5
d_call: NA
clone_size: NA
cdr3_aa: CASGLNNEQFF
cdr3_nt: TGTGCCAGCGGACTCAACAATGAGCAGTTCTTC

j_call: TRBJ2-1
v_call: TRBV7-9
d_call: NA
clone_size: NA
cdr3_aa: CASSLASYTGEQFF
cdr3_nt: TGTGCCAGCAGCTTAGCTAGCTACACCGGTGAGCAGTTCTTC

j_call: TRBJ1-2
v_call: TRBV6-6
d_call: TRBD1
clone_size: NA
cdr3_aa: CASSTTGLGGYTF
cdr3_nt: TGTGCCAGCAGTACGACAGGGCTAGGCGGCTACACCTTC

j_call: TRBJ2-7
v_call: TRBV28
d_call: NA
clone_size: NA
cdr3_aa: CASLGLTPYEQYF
cdr3_nt: TGTGCCAGCTTAGGACTGACCCCTTACGAGCAGTACTTC

j_call: TRBJ2-1
v_call: TRBV28
d_call: TRBD1
clone_size: NA
cdr3_aa: CASSPPTGTGRDEQFF
cdr3_nt: TGTGCCAGCAGTCCTCCCACCGGGACAGGGAGAGATGAGCAGTTCTTC

j_call: TRBJ1-3
v_call: TRBV28
d_call: NA
clone_size: once
cdr3_aa: CASSSVPSGNTIYF
cdr3_nt: TGTGCCAGCAGCTCAGTACCCTCTGGAAACACCATATATTTT

j_call: TRBJ1-3
v_call: TRBV4-3
d_call: TRBD1
clone_size: NA
cdr3_aa: CASSQEGGAGNTIYF
cdr3_nt: TGCGCCAGCAGCCAGGAAGGGGGCGCAGGAAACACCATATATTTT

j_call: TRBJ1-1
v_call: TRBV15
d_call: NA
clone_size: NA
cdr3_aa: CATSREGGGNTEAFF
cdr3_nt: TGTGCCACCAGCAGAGAGGGTGGAGGGAATACTGAAGCTTTCTTT

j_call: TRBJ2-5
v_call: TRBV27
d_call: TRBD2
clone_size: NA
cdr3_aa: CARGLAGPQETQYF
cdr3_nt: TGTGCCAGAGGACTAGCGGGACCCCAAGAGACCCAGTACTTC

j_call: TRBJ1-2
v_call: TRBV28
d_call: TRBD1
clone_size: NA
cdr3_aa: CASNTGGPWGYTF
cdr3_nt: TGTGCCAGCAATACAGGGGGCCCCTGGGGCTACACCTTC

j_call: TRBJ1-4
v_call: TRBV18
d_call: TRBD1
clone_size: NA
cdr3_aa: CASSPGQGINEKLFF
cdr3_nt: TGTGCCAGCTCACCGGGACAGGGGATCAATGAAAAACTGTTTTTT

j_call: TRBJ1-2
v_call: TRBV16
d_call: TRBD1
clone_size: few
cdr3_aa: CASSPGQGSYGYTF
cdr3_nt: TGTGCCAGCAGCCCGGGACAGGGGTCGTATGGCTACACCTTC

j_call: TRBJ1-2
v_call: TRBV28
d_call: TRBD1
clone_size: once
cdr3_aa: CASSRTGANYGYTF
cdr3_nt: TGTGCCAGCAGTCGGACAGGGGCTAACTATGGCTACACCTTC

j_call: TRBJ2-1
v_call: TRBV28
d_call: NA
clone_size: NA
cdr3_aa: CASRAFSAIHLNEQFF
cdr3_nt: TGTGCCAGCAGGGCGTTCAGCGCAATCCACTTGAATGAGCAGTTCTTC

j_call: TRBJ2-6
v_call: TRBV18
d_call: NA
clone_size: NA
cdr3_aa: CASSPLDSLTSGANVLTF
cdr3_nt: TGTGCCAGCTCACCATTGGACAGTTTAACCTCTGGGGCCAACGTCCTGACTTTC

j_call: TRBJ1-5
v_call: TRBV27
d_call: NA
clone_size: NA
cdr3_aa: CASSLSPGSGEPQHF
cdr3_nt: TGTGCCAGCAGTTTATCGCCGGGCTCGGGGGAGCCCCAGCATTTT

j_call: TRBJ1-5
v_call: TRBV10-3
d_call: TRBD1
clone_size: NA
cdr3_aa: CAISTGGQNQPQHF
cdr3_nt: TGTGCCATCAGCACAGGGGGGCAGAATCAGCCCCAGCATTTT

j_call: TRBJ2-3
v_call: TRBV25-1
d_call: TRBD2
clone_size: NA
cdr3_aa: CASSEAGVAGKSTDTQYF
cdr3_nt: TGTGCCAGCAGTGAAGCTGGGGTAGCGGGGAAGAGTACAGATACGCAGTATTTT

j_call: TRBJ1-4
v_call: TRBV29-1
d_call: NA
clone_size: NA
cdr3_aa: CSVATGRIATNEKLFF
cdr3_nt: TGCAGCGTTGCGACAGGAAGAATTGCAACTAATGAAAAACTGTTTTTT

j_call: TRBJ2-5
v_call: TRBV9
d_call: NA
clone_size: NA
cdr3_aa: CASSLAAGIQETQYF
cdr3_nt: TGTGCCAGCAGCCTCGCTGCGGGAATACAAGAGACCCAGTACTTC

j_call: TRBJ2-1
v_call: TRBV6-5
d_call: TRBD2
clone_size: NA
cdr3_aa: CASSYLAGRSSNEQFF
cdr3_nt: TGTGCCAGCAGTTACCTAGCGGGAAGGTCGAGCAATGAGCAGTTCTTC

j_call: TRBJ1-5
v_call: TRBV18
d_call: TRBD1
clone_size: NA
cdr3_aa: CASSPSGQGNQPQHF
cdr3_nt: TGTGCCAGCTCACCTTCGGGACAGGGGAATCAGCCCCAGCATTTT

j_call: TRBJ2-5
v_call: TRBV7-2
d_call: TRBD2
clone_size: NA
cdr3_aa: CASSLTRMTSGRETQYF
cdr3_nt: TGTGCCAGCAGCTTAACCCGTATGACTAGCGGGCGGGAGACCCAGTACTTC

j_call: TRBJ2-1
v_call: TRBV30
d_call: NA
clone_size: once
cdr3_aa: CAWSPLAGSSYNEQFF
cdr3_nt: TGTGCCTGGAGTCCCCTGGCGGGGAGCTCCTACAATGAGCAGTTCTTC

j_call: TRBJ2-5
v_call: TRBV10-3
d_call: TRBD2
clone_size: NA
cdr3_aa: CAISRGEPDLYF
cdr3_nt: TGTGCCATCAGCCGGGGGGAACCGGACTTGTACTTC

j_call: TRBJ2-2
v_call: TRBV28
d_call: TRBD1
clone_size: NA
cdr3_aa: CASSFRKTGGTGELFF
cdr3_nt: TGTGCCAGCAGTTTCAGGAAGACAGGGGGAACCGGGGAGCTGTTTTTT

j_call: TRBJ1-1
v_call: TRBV29-1
d_call: NA
clone_size: NA
cdr3_aa: CSVRQIGSYEAFF
cdr3_nt: TGCAGCGTCCGACAGATCGGGAGTTATGAAGCTTTCTTT

j_call: TRBJ2-3
v_call: TRBV7-2
d_call: TRBD2
clone_size: NA
cdr3_aa: CASSSLAGGGKRTDTQYF
cdr3_nt: TGTGCCAGCAGCTCCTTAGCGGGAGGGGGGAAGCGCACAGATACGCAGTATTTT

j_call: TRBJ1-3
v_call: TRBV4-3
d_call: NA
clone_size: NA
cdr3_aa: CASSQDEIEGAGNTIYF
cdr3_nt: TGCGCCAGCAGCCAAGATGAGATCGAGGGTGCTGGAAACACCATATATTTT

j_call: TRBJ2-1
v_call: TRBV7-7
d_call: NA
clone_size: NA
cdr3_aa: CASSFSRNNEQFF
cdr3_nt: TGTGCTAGCAGCTTTAGCCGGAACAATGAGCAGTTCTTC

j_call: TRBJ2-3
v_call: TRBV29-1
d_call: TRBD2
clone_size: NA
cdr3_aa: CSVESVGRADTQYF
cdr3_nt: TGCAGCGTTGAATCTGTAGGGAGGGCAGATACGCAGTATTTT

j_call: TRBJ2-7
v_call: TRBV7-8
d_call: NA
clone_size: NA
cdr3_aa: CASSFDLLGSYEQYF
cdr3_nt: TGTGCCAGCAGCTTTGACCTTCTAGGCTCCTACGAGCAGTACTTC

j_call: TRBJ2-1
v_call: TRBV7-3
d_call: NA
clone_size: NA
cdr3_aa: CASSPSLGRYNEQFF
cdr3_nt: TGTGCCAGCAGCCCCAGTCTGGGGAGATACAATGAGCAGTTCTTC

j_call: TRBJ2-7
v_call: TRBV7-9
d_call: TRBD2
clone_size: NA
cdr3_aa: CASQGREATYEQYF
cdr3_nt: TGTGCCAGCCAGGGTCGGGAGGCAACCTACGAGCAGTACTTC

j_call: TRBJ1-5
v_call: TRBV19
d_call: NA
clone_size: many
cdr3_aa: CASISIGSGNQPQHF
cdr3_nt: TGTGCCAGTATTTCCATCGGGTCTGGCAATCAGCCCCAGCATTTT

j_call: TRBJ2-3
v_call: TRBV5-1
d_call: TRBD2
clone_size: NA
cdr3_aa: CASTFSGAGTDTQYF
cdr3_nt: TGCGCCAGCACTTTCTCGGGAGCGGGGACAGATACGCAGTATTTT